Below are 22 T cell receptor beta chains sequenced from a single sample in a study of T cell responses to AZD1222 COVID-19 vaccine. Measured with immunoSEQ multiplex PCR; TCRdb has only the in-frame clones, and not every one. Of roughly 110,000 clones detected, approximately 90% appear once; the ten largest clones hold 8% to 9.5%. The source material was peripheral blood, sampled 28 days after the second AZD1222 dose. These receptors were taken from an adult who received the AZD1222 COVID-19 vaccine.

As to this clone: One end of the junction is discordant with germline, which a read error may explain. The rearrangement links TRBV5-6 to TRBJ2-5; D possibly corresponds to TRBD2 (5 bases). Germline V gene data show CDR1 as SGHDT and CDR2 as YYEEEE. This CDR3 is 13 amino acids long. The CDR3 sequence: CACSLGSGETQYF. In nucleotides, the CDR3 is TGTGCCTGCAGCTTAGGGAGCGGTGAGACCCAGTACTTC.

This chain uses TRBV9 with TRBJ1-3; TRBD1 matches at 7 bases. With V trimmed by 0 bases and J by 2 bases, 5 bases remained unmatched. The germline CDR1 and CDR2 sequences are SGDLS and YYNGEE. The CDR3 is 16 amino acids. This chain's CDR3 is CASSVAGQVTGNTIYF. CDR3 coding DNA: TGTGCCAGCAGCGTAGCCGGACAGGTGACTGGAAACACCATATATTTT.

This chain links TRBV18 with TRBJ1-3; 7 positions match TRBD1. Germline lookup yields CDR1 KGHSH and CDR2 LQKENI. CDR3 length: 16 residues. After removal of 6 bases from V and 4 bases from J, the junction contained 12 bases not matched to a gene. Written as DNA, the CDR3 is TGTGCCAGCTCCGCCACGACAGGGAGGATCGGAAACACCATATATTTT. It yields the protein CASSATTGRIGNTIYF.

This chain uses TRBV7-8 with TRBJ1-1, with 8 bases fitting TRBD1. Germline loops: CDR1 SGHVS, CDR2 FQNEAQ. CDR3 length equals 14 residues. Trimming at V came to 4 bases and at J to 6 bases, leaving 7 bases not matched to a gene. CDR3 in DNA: TGTGCCAGCAGCTCATGGACAGGGCCCCCTGAAGCTTTCTTT. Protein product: CASSSWTGPPEAFF. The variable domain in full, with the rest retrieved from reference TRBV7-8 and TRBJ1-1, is GAGVSQSPRYKVAKRGQDVALRCDPISGHVSLFWYQQALGQGPEFLTYFQNEAQLDKSGLPSDRFFAERPEGSVSTLKIQRTQQEDSAVYLCASSSWTGPPEAFFGQGTRLTVV.

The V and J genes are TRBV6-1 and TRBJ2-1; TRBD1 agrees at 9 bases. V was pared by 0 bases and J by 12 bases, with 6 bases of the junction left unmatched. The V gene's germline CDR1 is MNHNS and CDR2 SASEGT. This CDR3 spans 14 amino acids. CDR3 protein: CASSEAQTGGGQFF. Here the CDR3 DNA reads TGTGCCAGCAGTGAAGCACAGACAGGGGGTGGGCAGTTCTTC.

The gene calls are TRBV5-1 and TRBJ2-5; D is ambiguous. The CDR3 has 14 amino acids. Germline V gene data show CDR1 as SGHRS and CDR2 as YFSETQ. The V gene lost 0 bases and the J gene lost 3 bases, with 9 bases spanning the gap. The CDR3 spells CASSLGLTEETQYF. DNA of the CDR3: TGCGCCAGCAGCTTGGGCTTAACTGAAGAGACCCAGTACTTC.

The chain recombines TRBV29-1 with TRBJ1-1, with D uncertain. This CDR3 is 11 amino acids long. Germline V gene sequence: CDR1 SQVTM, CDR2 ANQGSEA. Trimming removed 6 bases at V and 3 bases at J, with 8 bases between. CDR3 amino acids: CSVVPDTEAFF. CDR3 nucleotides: TGCAGCGTCGTCCCCGACACTGAAGCTTTCTTT.

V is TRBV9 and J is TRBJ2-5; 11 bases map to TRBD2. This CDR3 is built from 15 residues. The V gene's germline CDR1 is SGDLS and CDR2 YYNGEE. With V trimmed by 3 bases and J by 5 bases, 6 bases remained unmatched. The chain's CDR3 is CASSAGLAGRETQYF. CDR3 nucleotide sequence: TGTGCCAGCAGCGCTGGACTAGCGGGTAGGGAGACCCAGTACTTC.

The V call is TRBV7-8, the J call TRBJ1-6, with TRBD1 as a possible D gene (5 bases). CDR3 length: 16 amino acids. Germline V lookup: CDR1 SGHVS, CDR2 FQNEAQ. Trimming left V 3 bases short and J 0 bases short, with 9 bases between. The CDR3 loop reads CASSFAGRSYNSPLHF. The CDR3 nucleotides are TGTGCCAGCAGCTTCGCAGGGCGCTCCTATAATTCACCCCTCCACTTT.

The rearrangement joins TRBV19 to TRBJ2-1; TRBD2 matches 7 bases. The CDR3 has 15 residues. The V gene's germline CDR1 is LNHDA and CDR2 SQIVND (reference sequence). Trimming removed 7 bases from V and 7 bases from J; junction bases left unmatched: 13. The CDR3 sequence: CASKGLAGAGNEQFF. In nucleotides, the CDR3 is TGTGCCAGTAAGGGGTTGGCGGGAGCGGGTAATGAGCAGTTCTTC. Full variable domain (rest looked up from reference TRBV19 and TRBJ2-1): DGGITQSPKYLFRKEGQNVTLSCEQNLNHDAMYWYRQDPGQGLRLIYYSQIVNDFQKGDIAEGYSVSREKKESFPLTVTSAQKNPTAFYLCASKGLAGAGNEQFFGPGTRLTVL.

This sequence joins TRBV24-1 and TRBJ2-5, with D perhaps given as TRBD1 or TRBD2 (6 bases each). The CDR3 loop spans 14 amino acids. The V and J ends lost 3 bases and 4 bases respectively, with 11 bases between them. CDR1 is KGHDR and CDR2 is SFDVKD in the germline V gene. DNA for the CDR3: TGTGCCACCAGTGATACGGGGGCCGCAGAGACCCAGTACTTC. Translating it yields CATSDTGAAETQYF.

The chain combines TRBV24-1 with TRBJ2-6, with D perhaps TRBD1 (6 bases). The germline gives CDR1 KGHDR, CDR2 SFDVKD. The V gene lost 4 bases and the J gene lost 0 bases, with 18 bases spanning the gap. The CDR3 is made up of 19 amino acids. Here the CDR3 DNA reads TGTGCCACCAGTGAAACCCGACAGGATCTGAGCTCTGGGGCCAACGTCCTGACTTTC. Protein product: CATSETRQDLSSGANVLTF.

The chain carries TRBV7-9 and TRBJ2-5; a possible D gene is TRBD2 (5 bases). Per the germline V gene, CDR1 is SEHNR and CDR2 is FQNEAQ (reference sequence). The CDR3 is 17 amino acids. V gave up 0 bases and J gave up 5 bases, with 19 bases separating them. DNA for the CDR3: TGTGCCAGCAGCTTAGCGAGCGGAATAGCTTACGGGGAGACCCAGTACTTC. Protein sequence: CASSLASGIAYGETQYF.

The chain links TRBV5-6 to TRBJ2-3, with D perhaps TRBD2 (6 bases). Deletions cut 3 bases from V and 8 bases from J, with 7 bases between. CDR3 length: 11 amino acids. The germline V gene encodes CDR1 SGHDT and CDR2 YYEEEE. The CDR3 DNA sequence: TGTGCCAGCAGCTCCGGGAGTACGCAGTATTTT. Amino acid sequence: CASSSGSTQYF.

The CDR3 nucleotides are TGTGCCAGCAGGTCCATCGGACAGGATAATGAAAAACTGTTTTTT. Amino acids: CASRSIGQDNEKLFF. The J gene is TRBJ1-4, the V gene TRBV6-5, with TRBD1 matching over 7 bases. Unmatched junction bases numbered 8, after V lost 6 bases and J lost 4 bases. The CDR3 has 15 residues. Germline loops: CDR1 MNHEY, CDR2 SVGAGI.

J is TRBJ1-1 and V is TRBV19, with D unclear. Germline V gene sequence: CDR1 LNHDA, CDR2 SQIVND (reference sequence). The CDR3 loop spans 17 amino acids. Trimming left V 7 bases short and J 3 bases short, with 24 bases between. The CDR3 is CASKYLAGSNLDTEAFF. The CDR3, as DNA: TGTGCCAGTAAATATTTGGCAGGTAGTAACCTCGACACTGAAGCTTTCTTT. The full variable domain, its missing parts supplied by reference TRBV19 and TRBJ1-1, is DGGITQSPKYLFRKEGQNVTLSCEQNLNHDAMYWYRQDPGQGLRLIYYSQIVNDFQKGDIAEGYSVSREKKESFPLTVTSAQKNPTAFYLCASKYLAGSNLDTEAFFGQGTRLTVV.

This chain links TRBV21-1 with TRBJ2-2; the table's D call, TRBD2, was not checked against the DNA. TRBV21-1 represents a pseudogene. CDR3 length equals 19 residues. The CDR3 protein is CASSKWTSTAGGPTGELFF. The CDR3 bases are TGTGCCAGCAGCAAATGGACCTCTACAGCGGGAGGGCCTACCGGGGAGCTGTTTTTT.

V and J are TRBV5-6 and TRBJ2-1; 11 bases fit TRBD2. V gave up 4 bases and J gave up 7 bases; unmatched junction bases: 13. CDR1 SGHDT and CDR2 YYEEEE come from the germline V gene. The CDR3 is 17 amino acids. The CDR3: CASSPSLGTSGENEQFF. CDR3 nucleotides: TGTGCCAGCAGCCCCTCATTAGGGACTAGCGGAGAGAATGAGCAGTTCTTC.

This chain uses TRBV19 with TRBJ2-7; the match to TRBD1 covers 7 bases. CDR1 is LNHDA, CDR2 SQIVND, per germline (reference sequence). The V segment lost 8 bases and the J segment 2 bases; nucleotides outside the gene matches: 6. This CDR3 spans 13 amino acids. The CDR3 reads CASRQGSTYEQYF. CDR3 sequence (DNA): TGTGCCAGTCGACAGGGCTCGACCTACGAGCAGTACTTC.

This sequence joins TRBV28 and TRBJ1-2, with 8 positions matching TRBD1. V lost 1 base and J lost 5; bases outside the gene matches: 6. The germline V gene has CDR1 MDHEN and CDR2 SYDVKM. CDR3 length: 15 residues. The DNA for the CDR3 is TGTGCCAGCAGTTTATTCGGCAGGGGGCGATATGGCTACACCTTC. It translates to CASSLFGRGRYGYTF.

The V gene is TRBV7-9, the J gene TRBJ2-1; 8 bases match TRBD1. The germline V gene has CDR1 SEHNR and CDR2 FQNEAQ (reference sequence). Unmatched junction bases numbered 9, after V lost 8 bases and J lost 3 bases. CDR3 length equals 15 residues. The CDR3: CASADQGQDYNEQFF. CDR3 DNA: TGTGCCAGCGCTGATCAGGGACAGGACTACAATGAGCAGTTCTTC.

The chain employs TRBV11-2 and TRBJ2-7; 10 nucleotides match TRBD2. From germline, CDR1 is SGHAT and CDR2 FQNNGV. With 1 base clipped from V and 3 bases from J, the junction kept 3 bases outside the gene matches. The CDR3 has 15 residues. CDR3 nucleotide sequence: TGTGCCAGCAGCTTAGTACTAGCGGGGAACTACGAGCAGTACTTC. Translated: CASSLVLAGNYEQYF.